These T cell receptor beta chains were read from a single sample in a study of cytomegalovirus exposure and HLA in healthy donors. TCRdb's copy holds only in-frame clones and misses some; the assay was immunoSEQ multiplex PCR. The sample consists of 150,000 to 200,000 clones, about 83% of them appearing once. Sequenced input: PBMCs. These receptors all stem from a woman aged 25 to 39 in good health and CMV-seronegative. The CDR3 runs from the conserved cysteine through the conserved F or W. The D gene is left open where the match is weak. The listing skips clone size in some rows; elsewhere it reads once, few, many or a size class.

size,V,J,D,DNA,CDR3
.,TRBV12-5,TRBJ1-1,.,TGTGCTAGTGGTTTTCACGAGCTTACAGGGGAAGCTTTCTTT,CASGFHELTGEAFF
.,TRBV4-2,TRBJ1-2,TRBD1,TGTGCCAGCAGCCTAACCAGGACAGGGTTATATGGCTACACCTTC,CASSLTRTGLYGYTF
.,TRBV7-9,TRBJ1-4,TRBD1,TGTGCCAGCAGCTCTGGGACAGCAACTAATGAAAAACTGTTTTTT,CASSSGTATNEKLFF
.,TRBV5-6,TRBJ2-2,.,TGTGCCAGCAGTGGCAGGGAGAACACCGGGGAGCTGTTTTTT,CASSGRENTGELFF
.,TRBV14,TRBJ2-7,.,TGTGCCAGCAGCCCGTCCTACGGCGGCGAGCAGTACTTC,CASSPSYGGEQYF
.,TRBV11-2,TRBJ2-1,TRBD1,TGTGCCAGCAGCCAAACAGGGGCCTACTACAATGAGCAGTTCTTC,CASSQTGAYYNEQFF
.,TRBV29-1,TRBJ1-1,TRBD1,TGCAGCGTCAGGACAGGGCCGAACACTGAAGCTTTCTTT,CSVRTGPNTEAFF
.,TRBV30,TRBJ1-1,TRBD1,TGTGCCTGGAAATCCGGGACAGGGACCTGGACTGAAGCTTTCTTT,CAWKSGTGTWTEAFF
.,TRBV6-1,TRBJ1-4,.,TGTGCCAGCAGTACAAGGGCGGGTGTAGAAAAACTGTTTTTT,CASSTRAGVEKLFF
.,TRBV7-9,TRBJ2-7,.,TGTGCCAGCAGCTTTCCCAGGGGCCAGGGGACCTACGAGCAGTACTTC,CASSFPRGQGTYEQYF
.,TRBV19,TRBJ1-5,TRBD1,TGTGCCAGTAGTAGGGGACAGGGGGCAAAAGAACCCCAGCATTTT,CASSRGQGAKEPQHF
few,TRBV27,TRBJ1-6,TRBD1,TGTGCCAGCAGTTTACGGGGGACAGGGATGGGTTCACCCCTCCACTTT,CASSLRGTGMGSPLHF
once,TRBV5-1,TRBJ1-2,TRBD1,TGCGCCAGCGCCCCAGAGGGGGCCCCGTATGGCTACACCTTC,CASAPEGAPYGYTF
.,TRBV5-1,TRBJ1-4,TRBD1,TGCGCCAGCAGCTTGGAGGGACAGGGGGCCCTGAGGGGTGAAAAACTGTTTTTT,CASSLEGQGALRGEKLFF
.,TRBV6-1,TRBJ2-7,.,TGTGCCACCAGTACAGGCGGGGCCTCCTCCTACGAGCAGTACTTC,CATSTGGASSYEQYF
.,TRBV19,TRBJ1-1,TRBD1,TGTGCCAGTACCCCGGGACAGGGGAACGGGGCTTTCTTT,CASTPGQGNGAFF
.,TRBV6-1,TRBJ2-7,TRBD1,TGTGCCAGCAGTCGACAGGGCGAGCAGTACTTC,CASSRQGEQYF
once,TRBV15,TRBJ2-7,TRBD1,TGTGCCACCAGCAGAGAAAGGGTGATGGAGACAGGGAGCTACGAGCAGTACTTC,CATSRERVMETGSYEQYF
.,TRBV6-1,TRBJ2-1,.,TGTGCCAGCAATTCGGGTTATCATGAGCAGTTCTTC,CASNSGYHEQFF
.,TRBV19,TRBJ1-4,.,TGTGCCAGTAGTCCCAGTGCAGGGCCAACTAATGAAAAACTGTTTTTT,CASSPSAGPTNEKLFF
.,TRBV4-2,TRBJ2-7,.,TGTGCCAGCAGCCAAGATCACAGCCCCTCCTACGAGCAGTACTTC,CASSQDHSPSYEQYF
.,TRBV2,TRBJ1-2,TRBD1,TGTGCCAGCAGCCCAGATCCCCGTCAGGGGGTATATGGCTACACCTTC,CASSPDPRQGVYGYTF
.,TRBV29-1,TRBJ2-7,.,TGCAGCGTTGAAGATCTTCAGGGGGGTTACGGCGAGCAGTACTTC,CSVEDLQGGYGEQYF
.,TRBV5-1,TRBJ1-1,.,TGCGCCAGCAGCTTGAGGGACGGACTAAACACTGAAGCTTTCTTT,CASSLRDGLNTEAFF
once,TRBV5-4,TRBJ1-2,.,TGTGCCAGCAGCTTGGAGGCGGGTGGCTACACCTTC,CASSLEAGGYTF
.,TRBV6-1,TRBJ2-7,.,TGTGCCAGCAGTGCCAGGGATCTCGGAACCTACGAGCAGTACTTC,CASSARDLGTYEQYF
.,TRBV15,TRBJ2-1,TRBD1,TGTGCCACCAGCACGAACAGGGGGCCCTACAATGAGCAGTTCTTC,CATSTNRGPYNEQFF
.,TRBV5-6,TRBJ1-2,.,TGTGCCAGCAGCTTGCTTTCAGGAACCTATGGCTACACCTTC,CASSLLSGTYGYTF
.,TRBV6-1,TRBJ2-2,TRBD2,TGTGCCAGCAGTCGCGGGGGGGCTCCCGGGGAGCTGTTTTTT,CASSRGGAPGELFF
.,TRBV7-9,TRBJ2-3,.,TGTGCCAGCAGCTTAGCGGGGGCCCCACAAGATACGCAGTATTTT,CASSLAGAPQDTQYF
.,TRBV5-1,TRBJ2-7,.,TGCGCCAGCAGTTATGGCCTCTCCTACGAGCAGTACTTC,CASSYGLSYEQYF
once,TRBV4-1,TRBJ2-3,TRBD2,TGCGCCAGCAGCCAGCTACTAGCGGGGGGCACAGATACGCAGTATTTT,CASSQLLAGGTDTQYF
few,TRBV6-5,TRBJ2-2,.,TGTGCCAGCAGTTACAGCATTTTTGGTAGCTCCGGGGAGCTGTTTTTT,CASSYSIFGSSGELFF
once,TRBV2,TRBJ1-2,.,TGTGCCAGCAGAGCGTCGTGGGGCCCGTATGGCTACACCTTC,CASRASWGPYGYTF
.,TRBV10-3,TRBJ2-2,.,TGTGCCATCAGAACAGCCACCGGGGAGCTGTTTTTT,CAIRTATGELFF
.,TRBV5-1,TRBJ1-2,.,TGCGCCAGCAGCTTAGAAACAGTTTATGGCTACACCTTC,CASSLETVYGYTF
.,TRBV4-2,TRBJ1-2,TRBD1,TGTGCCAGCAGCCAAGATGGACAGGGGACCTATGGCTACACCTTC,CASSQDGQGTYGYTF
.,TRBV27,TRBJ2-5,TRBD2,TGTGCCAGCAGTGGACTAGCGGGGGGGTTAGGGGAGACCCAGTACTTC,CASSGLAGGLGETQYF
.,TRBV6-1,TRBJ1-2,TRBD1,TGTGCCAGCAGTGAAGCGAGGGGACAGGGATTCTATGGCTACACCTTC,CASSEARGQGFYGYTF
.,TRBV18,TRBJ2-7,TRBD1,TGTGCCAGCTCACCCAGGACAGGGAGTAAACCCTACGAGCAGTACTTC,CASSPRTGSKPYEQYF
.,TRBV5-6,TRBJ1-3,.,TGTGCCAGCAGCCCCCCCCCAGGGTTCTACTCTGGAAACACCATATATTTT,CASSPPPGFYSGNTIYF
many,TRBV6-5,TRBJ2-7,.,TGTGCCAGCAGTTACTCTGCGTGGAGTACCTACGAGCAGTACTTC,CASSYSAWSTYEQYF
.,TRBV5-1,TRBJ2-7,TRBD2,TGCGCCAGCAGCTTGGAAACTAGCGGGGGTGGATACGAGCAGTACTTC,CASSLETSGGGYEQYF
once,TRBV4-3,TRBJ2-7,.,TGCGCCAGCAGCCAAGATAACAGACCATACTACGAGCAGTACTTC,CASSQDNRPYYEQYF
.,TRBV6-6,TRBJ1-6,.,TGTGCCAGCAGTTACGGGGGGGATAATTCACCCCTCCACTTT,CASSYGGDNSPLHF
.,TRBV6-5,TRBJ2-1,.,TGTGCCAGCACCCCAACTAGAAGTGGCTACAATGAGCAGTTCTTC,CASTPTRSGYNEQFF
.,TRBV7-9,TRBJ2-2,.,TGTGCCAGCAGCACCTTCGGGTCCAACACCGGGGAGCTGTTTTTT,CASSTFGSNTGELFF
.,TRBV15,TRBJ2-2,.,TGTGCCACCAGCAGAGGGAGGAACAGGAACACCGGGGAGCTGTTTTTT,CATSRGRNRNTGELFF
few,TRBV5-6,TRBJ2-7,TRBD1,TGTGCCAGCAGCTTTAGGCAGGGGGCCTACGAGCAGTACTTC,CASSFRQGAYEQYF
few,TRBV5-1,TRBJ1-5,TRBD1,TGCGCCAGCAGCGTAACCGGGACAGGGCCCCAGCATTTT,CASSVTGTGPQHF
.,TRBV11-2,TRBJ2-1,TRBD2,TGTGCCAGCAGCCCCCGCCTTTTAGCGGGGGAAAGTTATGAGCAGTTCTTC,CASSPRLLAGESYEQFF
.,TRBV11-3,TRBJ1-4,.,TGTGCCAGCAGCTTTTCCCCCGGGGGTGAAAAACTGTTTTTT,CASSFSPGGEKLFF
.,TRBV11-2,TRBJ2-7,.,TGTGCCAGCAGCCCCCTGGGCACCACCTACGAGCAGTACTTC,CASSPLGTTYEQYF
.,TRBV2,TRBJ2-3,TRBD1,TGTGCCTACGGACAGGTAGGGACAGATACGCAGTATTTT,CAYGQVGTDTQYF
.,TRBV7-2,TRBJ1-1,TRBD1,TGTGCCAGCAGCTACGGGGACAGGGGCACTGAAGCTTTCTTT,CASSYGDRGTEAFF
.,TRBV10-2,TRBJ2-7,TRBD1,TGCGCCAGCAGAGGGGTTGGGACAGGGTTCTACGAGCAGTACTTC,CASRGVGTGFYEQYF
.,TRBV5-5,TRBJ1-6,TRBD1,TGTGCCAGCAGCTGGGACAGGGGTGCTTCACCCCTCCACTTT,CASSWDRGASPLHF